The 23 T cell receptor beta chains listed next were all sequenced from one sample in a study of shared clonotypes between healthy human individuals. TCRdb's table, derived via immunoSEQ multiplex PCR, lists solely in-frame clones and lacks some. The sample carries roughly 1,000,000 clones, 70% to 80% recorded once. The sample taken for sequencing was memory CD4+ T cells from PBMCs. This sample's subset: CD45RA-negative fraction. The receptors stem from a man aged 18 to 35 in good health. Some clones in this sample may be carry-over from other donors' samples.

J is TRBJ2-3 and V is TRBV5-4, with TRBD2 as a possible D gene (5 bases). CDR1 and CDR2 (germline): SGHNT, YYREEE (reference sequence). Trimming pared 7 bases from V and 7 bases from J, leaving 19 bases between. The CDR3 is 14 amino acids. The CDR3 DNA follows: TGTGCCAGCGGCCCTAGGAGTAGCGAGAATACGCAGTATTTT. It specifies CASGPRSSENTQYF.

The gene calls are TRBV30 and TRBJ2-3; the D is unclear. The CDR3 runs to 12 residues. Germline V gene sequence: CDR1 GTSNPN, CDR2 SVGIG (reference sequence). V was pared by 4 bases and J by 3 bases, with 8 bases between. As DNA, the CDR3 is TGTGCCTGGAAGAGGTTTACAGATACGCAGTATTTT. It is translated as CAWKRFTDTQYF.

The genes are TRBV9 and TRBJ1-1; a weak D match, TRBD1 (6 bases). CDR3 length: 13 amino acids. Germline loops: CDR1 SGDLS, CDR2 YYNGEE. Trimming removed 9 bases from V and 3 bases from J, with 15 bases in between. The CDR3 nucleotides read TGTGCCACCTGCCACAGGGTAGACACTGAAGCTTTCTTT. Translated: CATCHRVDTEAFF.

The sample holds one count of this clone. CDR3 DNA sequence: TGTGCCAGCAGCTTCGCCTTTTCGGGTAAAGATACGCAGTATTTT. Amino acids: CASSFAFSGKDTQYF. The chain combines TRBV7-9 with TRBJ2-3; D is undetermined. Trimming removed 3 bases at V and 5 bases at J, with 15 bases between. Germline assignment: CDR1 SEHNR and CDR2 FQNEAQ (reference sequence). The CDR3 extends over 15 amino acids. Filled out from reference TRBV7-9 and TRBJ2-3, the complete variable domain reads DTGVSQNPRHKITKRGQNVTFRCDPISEHNRLYWYRQTLGQGPEFLTYFQNEAQLEKSRLLSDRFSAERPKGSFSTLEIQRTEQGDSAMYLCASSFAFSGKDTQYFGPGTRLTVL.

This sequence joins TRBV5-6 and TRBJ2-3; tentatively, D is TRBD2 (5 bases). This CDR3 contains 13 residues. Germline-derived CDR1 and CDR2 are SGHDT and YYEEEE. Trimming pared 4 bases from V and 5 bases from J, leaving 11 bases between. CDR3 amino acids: CASSRGGKDTQYF. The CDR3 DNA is TGTGCCAGCAGCCGGGGTGGAAAAGATACGCAGTATTTT.

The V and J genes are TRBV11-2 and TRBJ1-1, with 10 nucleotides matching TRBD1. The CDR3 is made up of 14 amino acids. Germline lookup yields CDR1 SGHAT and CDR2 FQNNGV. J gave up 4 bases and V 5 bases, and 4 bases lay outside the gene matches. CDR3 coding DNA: TGTGCCAGCAGCGAGAGGACAGGGGGCACTGAAGCTTTCTTT. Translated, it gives CASSERTGGTEAFF.

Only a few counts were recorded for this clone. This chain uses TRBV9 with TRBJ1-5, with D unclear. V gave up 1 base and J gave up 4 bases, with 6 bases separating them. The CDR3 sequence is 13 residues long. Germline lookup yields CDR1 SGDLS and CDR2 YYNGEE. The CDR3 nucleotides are TGTGCCAGCAGCGTAAGTTGGAATCAGCCCCAGCATTTT. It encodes CASSVSWNQPQHF.

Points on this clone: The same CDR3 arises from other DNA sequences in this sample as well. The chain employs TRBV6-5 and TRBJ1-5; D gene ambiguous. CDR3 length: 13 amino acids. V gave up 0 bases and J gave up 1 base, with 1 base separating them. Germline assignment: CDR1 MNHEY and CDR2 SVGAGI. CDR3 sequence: CASSYSSNQPQHF. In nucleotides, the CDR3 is TGTGCCAGCAGTTACTCGAGCAATCAGCCCCAGCATTTT.

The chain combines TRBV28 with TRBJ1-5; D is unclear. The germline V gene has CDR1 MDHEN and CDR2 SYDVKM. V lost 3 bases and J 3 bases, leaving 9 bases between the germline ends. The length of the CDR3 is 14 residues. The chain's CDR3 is CASSFGVNNQPQHF. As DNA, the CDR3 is TGTGCCAGCAGTTTTGGGGTTAACAATCAGCCCCAGCATTTT.

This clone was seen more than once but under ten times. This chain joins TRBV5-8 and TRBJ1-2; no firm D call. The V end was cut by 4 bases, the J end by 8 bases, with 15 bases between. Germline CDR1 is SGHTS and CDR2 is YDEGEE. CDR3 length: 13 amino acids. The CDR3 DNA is TGTGCCAGCAGCCCCGGACCCGGCGGAGGCTACACCTTC. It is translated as CASSPGPGGGYTF.

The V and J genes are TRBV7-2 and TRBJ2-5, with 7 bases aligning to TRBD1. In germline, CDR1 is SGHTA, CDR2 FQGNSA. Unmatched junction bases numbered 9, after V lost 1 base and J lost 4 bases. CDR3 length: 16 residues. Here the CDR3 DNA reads TGTGCCAGCAGCTTAGGGGAGCGAGGGGGCGGAGAGACCCAGTACTTC. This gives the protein CASSLGERGGGETQYF.

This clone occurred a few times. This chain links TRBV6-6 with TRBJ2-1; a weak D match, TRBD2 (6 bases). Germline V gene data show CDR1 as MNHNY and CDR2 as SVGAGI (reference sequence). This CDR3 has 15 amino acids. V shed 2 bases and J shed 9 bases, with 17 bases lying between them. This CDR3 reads CASSYTGQLGGEQFF. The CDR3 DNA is TGTGCCAGCAGTTACACGGGGCAGCTCGGGGGTGAGCAGTTCTTC.

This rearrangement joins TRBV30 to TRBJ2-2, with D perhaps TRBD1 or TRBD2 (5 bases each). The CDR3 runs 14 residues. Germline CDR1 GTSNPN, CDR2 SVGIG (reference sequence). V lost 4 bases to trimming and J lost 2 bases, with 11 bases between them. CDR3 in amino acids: CAWTGTPNTGELFF. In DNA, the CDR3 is TGTGCCTGGACGGGGACCCCAAACACCGGGGAGCTGTTTTTT.

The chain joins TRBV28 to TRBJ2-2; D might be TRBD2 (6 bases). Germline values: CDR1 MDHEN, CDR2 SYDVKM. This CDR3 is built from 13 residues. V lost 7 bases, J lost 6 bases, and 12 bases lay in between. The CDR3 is CASTWEVAGELFF. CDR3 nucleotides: TGTGCCAGCACATGGGAGGTAGCCGGGGAGCTGTTTTTT.

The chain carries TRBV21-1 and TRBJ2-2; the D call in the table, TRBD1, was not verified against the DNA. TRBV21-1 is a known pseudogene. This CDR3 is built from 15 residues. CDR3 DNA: TGTGCCAGCAGCTCGGACAGGGGTGGCGCCGGGGAGCTGTTTTTT. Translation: CASSSDRGGAGELFF.

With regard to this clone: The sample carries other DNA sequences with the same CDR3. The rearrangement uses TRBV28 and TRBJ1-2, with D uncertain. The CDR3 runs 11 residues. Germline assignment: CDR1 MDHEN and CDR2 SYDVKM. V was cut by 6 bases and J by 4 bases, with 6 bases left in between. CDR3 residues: CASSTPYGYTF. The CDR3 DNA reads TGTGCCAGCAGCACCCCCTATGGCTACACCTTC.

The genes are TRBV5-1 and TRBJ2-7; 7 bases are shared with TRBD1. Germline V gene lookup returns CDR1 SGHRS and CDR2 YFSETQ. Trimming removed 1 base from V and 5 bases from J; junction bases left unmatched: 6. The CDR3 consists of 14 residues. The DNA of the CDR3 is TGCGCCAGCAGCTTGAATACAGGGGAGAACGAGCAGTACTTC. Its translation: CASSLNTGENEQYF.

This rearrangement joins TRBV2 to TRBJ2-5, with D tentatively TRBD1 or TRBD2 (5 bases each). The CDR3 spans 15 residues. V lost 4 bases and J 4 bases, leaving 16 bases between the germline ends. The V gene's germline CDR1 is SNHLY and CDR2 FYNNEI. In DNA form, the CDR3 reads TGTGCCAGCAGTGGGGGGACCTACACGGGAGAGACCCAGTACTTC. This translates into CASSGGTYTGETQYF.

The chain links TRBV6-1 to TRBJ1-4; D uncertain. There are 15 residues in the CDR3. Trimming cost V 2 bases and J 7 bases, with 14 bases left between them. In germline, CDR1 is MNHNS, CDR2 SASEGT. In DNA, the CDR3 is TGTGCCAGCAGTGAACCCCTCCGGTCGGGTGAAAAACTGTTTTTT. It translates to CASSEPLRSGEKLFF.

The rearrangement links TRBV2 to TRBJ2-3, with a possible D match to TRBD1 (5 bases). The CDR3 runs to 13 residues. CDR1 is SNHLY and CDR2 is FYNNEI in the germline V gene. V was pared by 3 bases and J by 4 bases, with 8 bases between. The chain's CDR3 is CASSDQGPDTQYF. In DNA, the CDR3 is TGTGCCAGCAGTGACCAGGGCCCAGATACGCAGTATTTT. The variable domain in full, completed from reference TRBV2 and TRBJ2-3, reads EPEVTQTPSHQVTQMGQEVILRCVPISNHLYFYWYRQILGQKVEFLVSFYNNEISEKSEIFDDQFSVERPDGSNFTLKIRSTKLEDSAMYFCASSDQGPDTQYFGPGTRLTVL.

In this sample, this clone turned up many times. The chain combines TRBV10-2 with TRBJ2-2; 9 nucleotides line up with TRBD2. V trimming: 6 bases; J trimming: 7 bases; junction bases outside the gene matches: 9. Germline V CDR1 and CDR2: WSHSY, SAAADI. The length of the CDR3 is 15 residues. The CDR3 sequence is CASRDRAGGGGELFF. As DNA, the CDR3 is TGCGCCAGCAGGGACCGAGCGGGAGGTGGCGGGGAGCTGTTTTTT.

The CDR3 protein is CASSLNPNPIGTGELFF. In DNA, the CDR3 is TGCGCCAGCAGCTTGAATCCAAATCCTATAGGCACCGGGGAGCTGTTTTTT. The rearrangement uses TRBV5-1 and TRBJ2-2, with D unresolved. Trimming stripped 1 base from V and 4 bases from J, with 17 bases between. The germline V gene encodes CDR1 SGHRS and CDR2 YFSETQ. CDR3 length: 17 residues.

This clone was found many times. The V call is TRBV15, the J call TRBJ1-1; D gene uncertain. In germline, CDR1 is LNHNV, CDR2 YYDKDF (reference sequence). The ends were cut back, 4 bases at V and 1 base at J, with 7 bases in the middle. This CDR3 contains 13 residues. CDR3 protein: CATSKQWNTEAFF. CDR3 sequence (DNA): TGTGCCACCAGCAAACAGTGGAACACTGAAGCTTTCTTT.